This is a list of T cell receptor beta chains from one sample in a study of T cell responses to AZD1222 COVID-19 vaccine. The table came from immunoSEQ multiplex PCR; TCRdb's copy has only in-frame clones and leaves some out. The sample holds approximately 57,000 clones; around 85% are singletons and the top ten take 16%. Source: peripheral blood, taken on day 0 of AZD1222 vaccination. The origin of the receptors is an adult in good health. Each CDR3 is given with its conserved first and last residue. Each record gives: J gene, D gene, clone size, V gene, CDR3 DNA, CDR3 protein. The D gene is left open where the match is weak. Size is stated for part of the rows, as once, few or many counts, or as a class when the clone is expanded.

J gene: TRBJ1-5
D gene: -
clone size: -
V gene: TRBV4-2
CDR3 DNA: TGTGCCAGCAGCCCAGAGAGACAGAACAATCAGCCCCAGCATTTT
CDR3 protein: CASSPERQNNQPQHF

J gene: TRBJ2-7
D gene: -
clone size: once
V gene: TRBV19
CDR3 DNA: TGTGCCAGTAGTCCTACAGGATACTCCTACGAGCAGTACTTC
CDR3 protein: CASSPTGYSYEQYF

J gene: TRBJ2-7
D gene: -
clone size: -
V gene: TRBV28
CDR3 DNA: TGTGCCAGCAGTCAGGGTGGCTACGAGCAGTACTTC
CDR3 protein: CASSQGGYEQYF

J gene: TRBJ1-1
D gene: -
clone size: -
V gene: TRBV27
CDR3 DNA: TGTGCCAGTCGACCCCGGACGGATAACACTGAAGCTTTCTTT
CDR3 protein: CASRPRTDNTEAFF

J gene: TRBJ2-5
D gene: -
clone size: -
V gene: TRBV5-1
CDR3 DNA: TGCGCCAGCAGCCTACTTGCGGCCCAAGAGACCCAGTACTTC
CDR3 protein: CASSLLAAQETQYF

J gene: TRBJ2-1
D gene: TRBD2
clone size: -
V gene: TRBV18
CDR3 DNA: TGTGCCAGCTCACGTGCCGGACTAGCGGGAGGGCCTAATGAGCAGTTCTTC
CDR3 protein: CASSRAGLAGGPNEQFF

J gene: TRBJ2-2
D gene: -
clone size: -
V gene: TRBV7-8
CDR3 DNA: TGTGCCAGCAGATTCGCTCCTTGGGGGGGCAGGAACACCGGGGAGCTGTTTTTT
CDR3 protein: CASRFAPWGGRNTGELFF

J gene: TRBJ2-5
D gene: TRBD1
clone size: -
V gene: TRBV28
CDR3 DNA: TGTGCCAGCAGTATAAACCAGGGGGTTGTGACCCAGTACTTC
CDR3 protein: CASSINQGVVTQYF

J gene: TRBJ2-5
D gene: -
clone size: -
V gene: TRBV5-5
CDR3 DNA: TGTGCCAGCAGCTTGGTAGAGACCCAGTACTTC
CDR3 protein: CASSLVETQYF

J gene: TRBJ2-3
D gene: -
clone size: once
V gene: TRBV5-1
CDR3 DNA: TGCGCCAGCAGCTTCGGGGACACCGACGGTACGCAGTATTTT
CDR3 protein: CASSFGDTDGTQYF

J gene: TRBJ1-5
D gene: -
clone size: -
V gene: TRBV19
CDR3 DNA: TGTGCCAGTAGTCCAGGGGAGAGTCAGCCCCAGCATTTT
CDR3 protein: CASSPGESQPQHF